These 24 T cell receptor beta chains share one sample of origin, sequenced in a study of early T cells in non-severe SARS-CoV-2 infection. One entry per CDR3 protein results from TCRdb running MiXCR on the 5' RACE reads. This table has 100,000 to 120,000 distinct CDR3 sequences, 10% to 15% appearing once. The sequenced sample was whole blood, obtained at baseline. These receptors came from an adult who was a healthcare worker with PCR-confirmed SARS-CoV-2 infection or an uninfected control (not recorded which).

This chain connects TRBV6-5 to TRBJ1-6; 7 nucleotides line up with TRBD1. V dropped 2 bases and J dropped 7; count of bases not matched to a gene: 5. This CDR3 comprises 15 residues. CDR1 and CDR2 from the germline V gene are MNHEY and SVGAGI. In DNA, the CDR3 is TGTGCCAGCAGTTACCGACAGGGTCGCAATTCACCCCTCCACTTT. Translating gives CASSYRQGRNSPLHF.

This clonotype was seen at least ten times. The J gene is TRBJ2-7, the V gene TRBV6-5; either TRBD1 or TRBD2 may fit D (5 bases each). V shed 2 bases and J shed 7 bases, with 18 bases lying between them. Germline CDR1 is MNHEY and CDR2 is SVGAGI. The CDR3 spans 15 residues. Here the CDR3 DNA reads TGTGCCAGCAGTTACAACCGGGACGTACTAAAGGAGCAGTACTTC. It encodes CASSYNRDVLKEQYF.

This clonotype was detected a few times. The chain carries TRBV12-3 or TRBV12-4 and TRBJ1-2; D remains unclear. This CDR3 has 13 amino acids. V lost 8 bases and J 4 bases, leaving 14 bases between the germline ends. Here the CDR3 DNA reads TGTGCCAGCTTAGGGCGGGTAGGCTATGGCTACACCTTC. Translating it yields CASLGRVGYGYTF.

The CDR3 nucleotides read TGTGCCAGCAGCTCCCAGGGGAGTGAAAACACCATATATTTT. Amino acids: CASSSQGSENTIYF. The gene calls are TRBV7-6 and TRBJ1-3; D is perhaps TRBD1 (6 bases). CDR1 and CDR2 from the germline V gene are SGHVS and FNYEAQ. V shed 4 bases and J shed 6 bases, with 13 bases lying between them. The CDR3 is made up of 14 amino acids.

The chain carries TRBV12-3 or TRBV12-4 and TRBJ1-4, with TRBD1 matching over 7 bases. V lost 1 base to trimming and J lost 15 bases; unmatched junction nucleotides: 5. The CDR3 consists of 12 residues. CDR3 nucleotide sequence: TGTGCCAGCAGTTTAGAGGGGGCTAAGATGTTTTTT. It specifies CASSLEGAKMFF.

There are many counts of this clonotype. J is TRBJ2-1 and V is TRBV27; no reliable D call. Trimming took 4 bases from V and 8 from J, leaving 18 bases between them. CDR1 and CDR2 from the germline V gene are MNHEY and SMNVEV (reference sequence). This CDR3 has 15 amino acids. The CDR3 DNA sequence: TGTGCCAGCAGTTCCCCTACCTTACAAGGAGATGAGCAGTTCTTC. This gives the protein CASSSPTLQGDEQFF.

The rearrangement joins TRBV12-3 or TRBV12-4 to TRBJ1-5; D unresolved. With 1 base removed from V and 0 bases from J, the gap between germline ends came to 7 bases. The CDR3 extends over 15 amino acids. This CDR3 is CASSLVQHSNQPQHF. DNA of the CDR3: TGTGCCAGCAGTTTAGTACAGCATAGCAATCAGCCCCAGCATTTT.

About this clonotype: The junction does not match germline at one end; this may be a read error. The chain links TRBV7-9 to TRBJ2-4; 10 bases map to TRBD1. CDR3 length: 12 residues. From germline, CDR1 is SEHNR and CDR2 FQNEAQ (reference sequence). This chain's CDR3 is CASSPRQGAGTF. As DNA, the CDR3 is TGTGCCAGCAGCCCACGACAGGGGGCTGGGACCTTC.

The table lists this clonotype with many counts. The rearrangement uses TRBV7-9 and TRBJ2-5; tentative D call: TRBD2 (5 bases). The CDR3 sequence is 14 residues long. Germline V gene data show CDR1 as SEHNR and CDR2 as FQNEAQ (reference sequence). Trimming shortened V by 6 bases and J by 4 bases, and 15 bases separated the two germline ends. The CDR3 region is CASSTDGNVETQYF. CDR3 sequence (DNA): TGTGCCAGCAGTACCGACGGGAACGTAGAGACCCAGTACTTC.

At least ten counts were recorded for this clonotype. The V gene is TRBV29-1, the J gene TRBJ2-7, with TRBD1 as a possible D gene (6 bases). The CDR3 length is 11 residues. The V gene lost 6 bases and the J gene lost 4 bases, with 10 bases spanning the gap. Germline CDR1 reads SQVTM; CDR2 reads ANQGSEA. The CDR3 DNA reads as TGCAGCGTCGGACAGTCATACGAGCAGTACTTC. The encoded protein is CSVGQSYEQYF.

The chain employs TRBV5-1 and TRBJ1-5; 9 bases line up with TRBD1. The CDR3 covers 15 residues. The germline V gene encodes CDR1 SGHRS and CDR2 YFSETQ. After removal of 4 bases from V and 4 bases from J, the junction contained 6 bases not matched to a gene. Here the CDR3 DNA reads TGCGCCAGCAGCGTCACAGGGGGCCCAAATCAGCCCCAGCATTTT. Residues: CASSVTGGPNQPQHF.

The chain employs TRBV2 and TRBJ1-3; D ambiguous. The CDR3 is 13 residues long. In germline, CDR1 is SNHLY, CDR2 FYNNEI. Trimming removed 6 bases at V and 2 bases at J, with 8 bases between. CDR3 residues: CASRGQTGNTIYF. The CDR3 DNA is TGTGCCAGCAGAGGGCAGACTGGAAACACCATATATTTT. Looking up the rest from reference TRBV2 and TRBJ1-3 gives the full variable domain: EPEVTQTPSHQVTQMGQEVILRCVPISNHLYFYWYRQILGQKVEFLVSFYNNEISEKSEIFDDQFSVERPDGSNFTLKIRSTKLEDSAMYFCASRGQTGNTIYFGEGSWLTVV.

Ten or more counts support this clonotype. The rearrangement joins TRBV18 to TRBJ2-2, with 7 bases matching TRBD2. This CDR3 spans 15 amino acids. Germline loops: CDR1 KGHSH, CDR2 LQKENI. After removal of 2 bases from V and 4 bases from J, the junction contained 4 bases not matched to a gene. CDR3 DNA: TGTGCCAGCTCACCAATCGGCGGGGGCACCGGGGAGCTGTTTTTT. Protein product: CASSPIGGGTGELFF.

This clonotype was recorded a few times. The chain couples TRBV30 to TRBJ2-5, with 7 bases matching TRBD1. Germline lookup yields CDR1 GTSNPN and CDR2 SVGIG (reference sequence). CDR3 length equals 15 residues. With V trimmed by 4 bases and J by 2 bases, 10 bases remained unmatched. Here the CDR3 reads CAWNRGHRLQETQYF. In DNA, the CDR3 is TGTGCCTGGAACAGGGGCCACCGACTTCAAGAGACCCAGTACTTC. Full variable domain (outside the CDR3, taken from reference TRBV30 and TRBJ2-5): SQTIHQWPATLVQPVGSPLSLECTVEGTSNPNLYWYRQAAGRGLQLLFYSVGIGQISSEVPQNLSASRPQDRQFILSSKKLLLSDSGFYLCAWNRGHRLQETQYFGPGTRLLVL.

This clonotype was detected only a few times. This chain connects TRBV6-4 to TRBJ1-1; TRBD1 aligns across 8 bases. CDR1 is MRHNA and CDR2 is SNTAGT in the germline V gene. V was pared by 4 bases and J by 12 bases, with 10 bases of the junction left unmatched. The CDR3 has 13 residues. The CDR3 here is CASSAIAGGATFF. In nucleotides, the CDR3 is TGTGCCAGCAGTGCGATCGCAGGGGGCGCGACTTTCTTT.

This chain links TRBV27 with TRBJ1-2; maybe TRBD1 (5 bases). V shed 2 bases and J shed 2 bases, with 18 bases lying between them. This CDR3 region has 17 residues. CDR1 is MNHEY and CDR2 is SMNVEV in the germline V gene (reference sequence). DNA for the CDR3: TGTGCCAGCAGTTTACGGGGGGTGCAGGGAAGGAACTATGGCTACACCTTC. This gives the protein CASSLRGVQGRNYGYTF.

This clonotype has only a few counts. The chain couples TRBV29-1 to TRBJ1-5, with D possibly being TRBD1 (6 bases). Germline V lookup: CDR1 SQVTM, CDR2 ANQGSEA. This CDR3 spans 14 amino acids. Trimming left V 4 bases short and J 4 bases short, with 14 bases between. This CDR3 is CSVVLRGANQPQHF. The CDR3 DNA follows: TGCAGCGTTGTGCTTCGGGGGGCTAATCAGCCCCAGCATTTT.

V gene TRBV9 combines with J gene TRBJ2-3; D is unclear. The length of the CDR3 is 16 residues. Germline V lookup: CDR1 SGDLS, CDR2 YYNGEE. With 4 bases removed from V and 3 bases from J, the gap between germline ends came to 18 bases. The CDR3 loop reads CASSLPSESETDTQYF. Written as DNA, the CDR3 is TGTGCCAGCAGCCTCCCATCCGAATCTGAGACAGATACGCAGTATTTT.

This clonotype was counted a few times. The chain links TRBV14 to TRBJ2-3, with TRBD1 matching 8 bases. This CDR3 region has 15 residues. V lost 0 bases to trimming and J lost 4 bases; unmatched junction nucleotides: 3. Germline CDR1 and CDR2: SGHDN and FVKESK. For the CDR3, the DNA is TGTGCCAGCAGCCAAGACAGGGGGCGACCAGATACGCAGTATTTT. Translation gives CASSQDRGRPDTQYF.

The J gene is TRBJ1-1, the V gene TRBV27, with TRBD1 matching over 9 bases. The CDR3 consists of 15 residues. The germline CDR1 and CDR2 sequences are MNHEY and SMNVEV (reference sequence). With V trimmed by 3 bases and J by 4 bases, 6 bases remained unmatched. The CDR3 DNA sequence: TGTGCCAGCAGTTTGTTCGGGACAGGGTCCACTGAAGCTTTCTTT. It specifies CASSLFGTGSTEAFF.

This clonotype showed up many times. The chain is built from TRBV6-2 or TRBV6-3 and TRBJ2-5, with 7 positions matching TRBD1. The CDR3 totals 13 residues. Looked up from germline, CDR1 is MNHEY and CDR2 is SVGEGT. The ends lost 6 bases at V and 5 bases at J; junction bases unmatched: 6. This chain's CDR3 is CASRLWTGETQYF. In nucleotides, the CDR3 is TGTGCCAGCAGACTATGGACAGGCGAGACCCAGTACTTC.

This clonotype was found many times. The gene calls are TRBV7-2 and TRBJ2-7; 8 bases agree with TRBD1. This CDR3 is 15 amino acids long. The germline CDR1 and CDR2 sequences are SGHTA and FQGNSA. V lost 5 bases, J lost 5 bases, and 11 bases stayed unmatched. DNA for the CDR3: TGTGCCAGCAGCCGAGGACAGGGACCCTCTGACGAGCAGTACTTC. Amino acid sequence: CASSRGQGPSDEQYF. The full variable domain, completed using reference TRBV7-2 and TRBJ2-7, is GAGVSQSPSNKVTEKGKDVELRCDPISGHTALYWYRQSLGQGLEFLIYFQGNSAPDKSGLPSDRFSAERTGGSVSTLTIQRTQQEDSAVYLCASSRGQGPSDEQYFGPGTRLTVT.

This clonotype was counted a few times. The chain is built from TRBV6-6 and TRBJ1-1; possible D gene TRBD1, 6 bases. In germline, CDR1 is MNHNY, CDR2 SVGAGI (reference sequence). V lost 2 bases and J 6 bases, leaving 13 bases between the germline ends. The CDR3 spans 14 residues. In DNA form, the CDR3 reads TGTGCCAGCAGTTACGTATCGGGGGCCGCTGAAGCTTTCTTT. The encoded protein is CASSYVSGAAEAFF.

This chain's CDR3 is CASSPGQGRANFYGYTF. DNA for the CDR3: TGTGCCAGCTCACCAGGACAGGGGCGGGCTAACTTCTATGGCTACACCTTC. The chain links TRBV18 to TRBJ1-2; 9 bases map to TRBD1. CDR3 size: 17 residues. Germline V gene lookup returns CDR1 KGHSH and CDR2 LQKENI. The V segment lost 2 bases and the J segment 4 bases; nucleotides outside the gene matches: 11.